One and the same sample provided the 28 T cell receptor beta chains below, sequenced in a study of T cells after yellow fever vaccination. Each CDR3 protein gets one entry after TCRdb re-called the 5' RACE reads with MiXCR. The sample shows a few hundred thousand distinct CDR3 sequences, around 16% of them seen only once. This material consisted of PBMCs, taken around 5 days after the first yellow fever vaccination. These receptors came from a man between 18 and 29 years old who received the YFV17D yellow fever vaccine.

The chain recombines TRBV4-3 with TRBJ2-7; D might be TRBD1 or TRBD2, each matching 5 bases. The CDR3 contains 19 residues. Trimming took off 3 bases at V and 4 bases at J, with 28 bases between the two ends. CDR1 is LGHNA, CDR2 YSLEER, per germline. CDR3 nucleotide sequence: TGCGCCAGCAGCCACCCCCCCGGGGCAGACAGTGGGGTTGTTTACGAGCAGTACTTC. Translation gives CASSHPPGADSGVVYEQYF.

Of note for this clonotype: A junction end diverges from the germline sequence, so it may reflect a read error. The V and J genes are TRBV11-2 and TRBJ2-3, with TRBD2 as a possible D gene (6 bases). Germline V gene lookup returns CDR1 SGHAT and CDR2 FQNNGV. CDR3 length: 16 amino acids. The CDR3 DNA is TGTGCCAGCAGCATAGAGGCGGCTAGCGGCACAGATACGCAGTATTTT. Protein product: CASSIEAASGTDTQYF.

This clonotype was recorded a few times. The CDR3 region is CASSWGTGQEQYV. DNA for the CDR3: TGTGCCAGCAGTTGGGGGACAGGGCAAGAGCAGTACGTC. The chain has TRBV6-5 and TRBJ2-7; 9 nucleotides match TRBD1. Losses at the gene ends were 4 bases for V and 7 bases for J; bases not matched to a gene: 5. The CDR3 runs to 13 residues. Looked up from germline, CDR1 is MNHEY and CDR2 is SVGAGI.

In its sample, this clonotype was seen a few times. This chain joins TRBV6-5 and TRBJ2-3; 8 nucleotides line up with TRBD2. This CDR3 spans 17 amino acids. Germline V CDR1 and CDR2: MNHEY, SVGAGI. Unmatched junction bases numbered 11, after V lost 2 bases and J lost 4 bases. This CDR3 reads CASSYGGGIGVADTQYF. CDR3 sequence (DNA): TGTGCCAGCAGTTACGGCGGGGGGATCGGGGTGGCAGATACGCAGTATTTT.

To note about this clonotype: One end of the junction is discordant with germline, which a read error may explain. This chain links TRBV3-1 with TRBJ2-7; 10 nucleotides agree with TRBD2. The germline V gene encodes CDR1 LGHDT and CDR2 YNNKEL (reference sequence). The CDR3 sequence is 15 residues long. The CDR3: CDSSQEAGGAYEQYF. DNA for the CDR3: TGTGACAGCAGCCAAGAAGCGGGGGGGGCCTACGAGCAGTACTTC.

CDR3: CAISEGQGASNQPQHF. DNA for the CDR3: TGTGCCATCAGTGAGGGACAGGGGGCGAGCAATCAGCCCCAGCATTTT. The chain carries TRBV10-3 and TRBJ1-5; 11 bases are shared with TRBD1. CDR3 length equals 16 residues. Germline values: CDR1 ENHRY, CDR2 SYGVKD. V gave up 2 bases and J gave up 1 base; unmatched junction bases: 1.

This chain joins TRBV20-1 and TRBJ2-1; 11 nucleotides agree with TRBD2. CDR1 is DFQATT and CDR2 is SNEGSKA in the germline V gene (reference sequence). Unmatched junction bases numbered 7, after V lost 0 bases and J lost 3 bases. The CDR3 length is 17 residues. As DNA, the CDR3 is TGCAGTGCTAGAGACCTGGGACTAGCGGCCCTCTACAATGAGCAGTTCTTC. Its protein product is CSARDLGLAALYNEQFF.

The genes are TRBV11-1 and TRBJ2-3, with TRBD1 as a possible D gene (6 bases). The CDR3 covers 16 residues. Germline V lookup: CDR1 SGHAT, CDR2 FQDESV (reference sequence). Trimming removed 2 bases at V and 3 bases at J, with 15 bases between. For the CDR3, the DNA is TGTGCCAGCAGCTTATCGGGACACCGCCTAACAGATACGCAGTATTTT. Translation gives CASSLSGHRLTDTQYF.

This clonotype was seen more than once but under ten times. The chain employs TRBV24-1 and TRBJ2-1; 8 nucleotides match TRBD1. The V gene end was trimmed by 2 bases and the J gene end by 9 bases; junction bases not matched to a gene: 5. Per the germline V gene, CDR1 is KGHDR and CDR2 is SFDVKD. The CDR3 runs 14 residues. This chain's CDR3 is CATSDSRQGPEQFF. CDR3 nucleotide sequence: TGTGCCACCAGTGATTCTCGACAGGGGCCTGAGCAGTTCTTC.

This clonotype was seen a handful of times. The chain has TRBV5-6 and TRBJ2-3; 13 nucleotides align to TRBD2. This CDR3 has 18 amino acids. Germline V lookup: CDR1 SGHDT, CDR2 YYEEEE. V lost 0 bases to trimming and J lost 12 bases; unmatched junction nucleotides: 16. In DNA form, the CDR3 reads TGTGCCAGCAGCTTGGGAATTCCCGTTCCGGGACTAGCGGGGATACAGTATTTT. Translation gives CASSLGIPVPGLAGIQYF.

The chain recombines TRBV29-1 with TRBJ2-7; unclear D gene. The CDR3 has 13 residues. V lost 3 bases, J lost 3 bases, and 12 bases lay in between. Germline CDR1 SQVTM, CDR2 ANQGSEA. The CDR3 region is CSVEPPDSYEQYF. CDR3 DNA sequence: TGCAGCGTTGAGCCCCCGGATAGCTACGAGCAGTACTTC.

This clonotype has a single count. This chain joins TRBV4-1 and TRBJ1-1; D remains unclear. The CDR3 runs to 14 residues. The germline V and J ends were trimmed by 1 base and 4 bases, with 10 bases remaining between them. Germline assignment: CDR1 MGHRA and CDR2 YSYEKL. CDR3 protein: CASSQVIEGTEAFF. CDR3 nucleotides: TGCGCCAGCAGCCAAGTAATCGAGGGCACTGAAGCTTTCTTT.

This clonotype occurred many times. The chain has TRBV5-1 and TRBJ2-3; D is perhaps TRBD1 (7 bases). This CDR3 region has 15 residues. The ends were cut back, 3 bases at V and 6 bases at J, with 17 bases in the middle. The V gene's germline CDR1 is SGHRS and CDR2 YFSETQ. Here the CDR3 DNA reads TGCGCCAGCAGCTCCCCCGAGGGGGCGGGGGATACGCAGTATTTT. Protein: CASSSPEGAGDTQYF.

This sequence joins TRBV5-4 and TRBJ2-1; TRBD1 matches 12 bases. CDR1 and CDR2 (germline): SGHNT, YYREEE (reference sequence). V was clipped by 3 bases and J by 8 bases; unmatched bases: 6. This CDR3 has 15 residues. CDR3 nucleotides: TGTGCCAGCAGCTACGGGACAGGGGGCGGCGATGAGCAGTTCTTC. Translation gives CASSYGTGGGDEQFF.

V and J are TRBV7-9 and TRBJ1-5, with no clear D. The CDR3 spans 13 residues. The V and J ends lost 5 bases and 9 bases respectively, with 14 bases between them. Per the germline V gene, CDR1 is SEHNR and CDR2 is FQNEAQ (reference sequence). The chain's CDR3 is CASSLEGSLPQHF. The CDR3 nucleotides read TGTGCCAGCAGCCTAGAAGGGTCACTGCCCCAGCATTTT.

Only a few counts were recorded for this clonotype. For the CDR3, the DNA is TGCGCCAGCAGTCGTACAGAGGTATCCTACAATGAGCAGTTCTTC. Residues: CASSRTEVSYNEQFF. V is TRBV5-1 and J is TRBJ2-1; D unresolved. Germline V gene data show CDR1 as SGHRS and CDR2 as YFSETQ. This CDR3 is 15 amino acids long. V was trimmed by 5 bases and J by 1 base, leaving 13 bases between them.

V usage is TRBV7-2 and J usage is TRBJ1-6; D gene unclear. This CDR3 region has 17 residues. Looked up from germline, CDR1 is SGHTA and CDR2 is FQGNSA. Between the trimmed V and J ends, which lost 3 bases and 0 bases, there was a span of 12 bases. CDR3 nucleotides: TGTGCCAGCAGCTTTGACCCGGGAGGCTCCTATAATTCACCCCTCCACTTT. It encodes CASSFDPGGSYNSPLHF.

This clonotype was found a few times. This chain links TRBV4-2 with TRBJ2-2; D perhaps matches TRBD1 (5 bases). Germline V lookup: CDR1 LGHNA, CDR2 YNFKEQ. V dropped 0 bases and J dropped 0 bases, with 14 bases sitting between them. The CDR3 has 18 amino acids. CDR3 region: CASSQEPRAPANTGELFF. The CDR3 nucleotides are TGTGCCAGCAGCCAAGAACCCAGGGCGCCCGCGAACACCGGGGAGCTGTTTTTT.

Regarding this clonotype: At one boundary the junction diverges from the germline segment, which might be a read error. The chain joins TRBV4-2 to TRBJ1-1, with D maybe TRBD1 (5 bases). The CDR3 has 16 amino acids. Per germline, CDR1 LGHNA and CDR2 YNFKEQ. This CDR3 is CASSQDREGARTETFF. In nucleotides, the CDR3 is TGTGCCAGCAGCCAAGATCGCGAAGGGGCCAGGACTGAAACTTTCTTT.

This clonotype was seen a handful of times. The chain is built from TRBV12-3 or TRBV12-4 and TRBJ2-3; TRBD2 matches at 7 bases. V lost 5 bases, J lost 2 bases, and 7 bases stayed unmatched. The CDR3 sequence is 15 residues long. The CDR3 bases are TGTGCCAGCAGTCCTACTAGCGCCTACACAGATACGCAGTATTTT. Its translation: CASSPTSAYTDTQYF.

The chain employs TRBV6-5 and TRBJ2-3; TRBD2 aligns across 13 bases. The germline gives CDR1 MNHEY, CDR2 SVGAGI. Trimming at V came to 7 bases and at J to 8 bases, leaving 15 bases not matched to a gene. The length of the CDR3 is 17 residues. The CDR3 DNA sequence: TGTGCCAGCACCCTGGGTGGACTAGCGGGGGTCCCGGGTACGCAGTATTTT. Translating it yields CASTLGGLAGVPGTQYF.

There are many counts of this clonotype. Relative to the germline gene, one junction end is altered; a read error may explain this. This sequence joins TRBV7-7 and TRBJ2-3, with 12 positions matching TRBD2. CDR3 length: 18 residues. Germline CDR1 reads SSHAT; CDR2 reads FNYEAQ (reference sequence). DNA of the CDR3: TGTGCTAGCAGCTTACCCCCCGGACTAGCGGGATACACAGATACGCAGTATTTT. It yields the protein CASSLPPGLAGYTDTQYF.

This clonotype has just a few counts. The chain is built from TRBV4-1 and TRBJ2-7; the D gene is possibly TRBD2 (5 bases). The CDR3 covers 15 residues. The V end was cut by 0 bases, the J end by 2 bases, with 11 bases between. Germline V gene sequence: CDR1 MGHRA, CDR2 YSYEKL. This chain's CDR3 is CASSQDSREPYEQYV. The DNA for the CDR3 is TGCGCCAGCAGCCAAGACTCCCGGGAACCCTACGAGCAGTACGTC.

The V gene is TRBV7-3, the J gene TRBJ1-6; D ambiguous. This CDR3 comprises 13 residues. Germline V CDR1 and CDR2: SGHTA, FQGTGA. The germline V and J ends were trimmed by 0 bases and 10 bases, with 7 bases remaining between them. The CDR3 here is CASSLTGRSPLHF. In nucleotides, the CDR3 is TGTGCCAGCAGCTTAACAGGGCGGTCACCCCTCCACTTT.

J is TRBJ1-1 and V is TRBV20-1; D is ambiguous. The CDR3 totals 11 residues. Trimming removed 6 bases at V and 9 bases at J, with 14 bases between. Germline V lookup: CDR1 DFQATT, CDR2 SNEGSKA (reference sequence). This chain's CDR3 is CSAAGVGKAFF. In DNA, the CDR3 is TGCAGTGCCGCAGGAGTGGGTAAAGCTTTCTTT.

This clonotype was counted between two and nine times. V is TRBV6-1 and J is TRBJ1-2, with D tentatively TRBD1 (5 bases). The germline V gene encodes CDR1 MNHNS and CDR2 SASEGT. Trimming removed 6 bases at V and 6 bases at J, with 17 bases between. The CDR3 is made up of 14 amino acids. Here the CDR3 DNA reads TGTGCCAGCAGCACTCAGGGAGTTGGGAATGGCTACACCTTC. It is translated as CASSTQGVGNGYTF.

The chain uses TRBV20-1 and TRBJ2-3; D not resolved. V gave up 4 bases and J gave up 1 base, with 18 bases separating them. The CDR3 contains 16 residues. Germline V gene sequence: CDR1 DFQATT, CDR2 SNEGSKA (reference sequence). The CDR3 loop is CSAIAPAEPRTDTQYF. Written as DNA, the CDR3 is TGCAGTGCTATCGCTCCGGCAGAGCCCCGCACAGATACGCAGTATTTT.

This clonotype was found a few times. V and J are TRBV6-2 or TRBV6-3 and TRBJ1-4; D is unclear. From germline, CDR1 is MNHEY and CDR2 SVGEGT. This CDR3 comprises 16 residues. Trimming left V 2 bases short and J 3 bases short, with 13 bases between. The CDR3 is CASSYPPRTPNEKLFF. The DNA of the CDR3 is TGTGCCAGCAGTTACCCTCCCAGGACTCCTAATGAAAAACTGTTTTTT.